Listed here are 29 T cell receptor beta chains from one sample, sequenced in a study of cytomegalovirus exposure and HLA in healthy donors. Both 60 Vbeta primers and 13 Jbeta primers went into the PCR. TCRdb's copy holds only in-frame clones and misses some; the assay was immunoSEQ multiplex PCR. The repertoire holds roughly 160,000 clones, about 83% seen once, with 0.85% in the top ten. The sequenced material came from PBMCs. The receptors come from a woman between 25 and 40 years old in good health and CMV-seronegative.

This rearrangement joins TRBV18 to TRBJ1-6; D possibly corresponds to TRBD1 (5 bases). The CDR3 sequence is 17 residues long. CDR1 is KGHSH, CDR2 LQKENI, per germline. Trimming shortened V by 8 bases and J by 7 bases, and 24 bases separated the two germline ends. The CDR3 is CASTRGDGTLVNSPLHF. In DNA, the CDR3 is TGTGCCAGCACACGTGGGGACGGGACTCTTGTAAATTCACCCCTCCACTTT.

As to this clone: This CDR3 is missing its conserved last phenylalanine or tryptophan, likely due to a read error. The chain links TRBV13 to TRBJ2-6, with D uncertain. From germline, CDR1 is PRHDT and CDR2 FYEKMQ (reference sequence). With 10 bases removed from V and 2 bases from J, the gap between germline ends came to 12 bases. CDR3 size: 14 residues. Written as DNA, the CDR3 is TGTGCCACCATGACCCGGGCTGGGGCCAACGTCCTGACTCTC. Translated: CATMTRAGANVLTL.

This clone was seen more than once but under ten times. CDR3 coding DNA: TGCGCCAGCAGCCTACCGGCTGGGGCCAACGTCCTGACTTTC. Translation gives CASSLPAGANVLTF. The chain has TRBV4-1 and TRBJ2-6, with no clear D. Germline CDR1 is MGHRA and CDR2 is YSYEKL. This CDR3 region has 14 residues. V was trimmed by 4 bases and J by 2 bases, leaving 6 bases between them.

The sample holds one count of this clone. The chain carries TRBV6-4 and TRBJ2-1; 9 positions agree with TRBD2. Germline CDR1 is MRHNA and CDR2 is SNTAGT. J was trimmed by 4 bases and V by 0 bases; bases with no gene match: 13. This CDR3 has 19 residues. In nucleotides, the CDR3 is TGTGCCAGCAGTGACTCGATTAGTTTTAGCGGGAGCCTTTACAATGAGCAGTTCTTC. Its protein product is CASSDSISFSGSLYNEQFF.

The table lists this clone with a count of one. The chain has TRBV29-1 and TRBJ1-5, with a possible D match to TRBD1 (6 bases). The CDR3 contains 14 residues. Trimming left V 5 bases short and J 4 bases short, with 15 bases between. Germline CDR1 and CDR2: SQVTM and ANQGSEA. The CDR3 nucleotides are TGCAGCGTTAACAGGGAAGGGGTAAATCAGCCCCAGCATTTT. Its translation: CSVNREGVNQPQHF.

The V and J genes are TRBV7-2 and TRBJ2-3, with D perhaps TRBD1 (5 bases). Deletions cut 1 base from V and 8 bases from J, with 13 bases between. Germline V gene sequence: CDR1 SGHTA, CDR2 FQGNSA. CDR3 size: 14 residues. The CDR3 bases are TGTGCCAGCAGCTTAGATGGGGCCGGTCGTACGCAGTATTTT. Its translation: CASSLDGAGRTQYF.

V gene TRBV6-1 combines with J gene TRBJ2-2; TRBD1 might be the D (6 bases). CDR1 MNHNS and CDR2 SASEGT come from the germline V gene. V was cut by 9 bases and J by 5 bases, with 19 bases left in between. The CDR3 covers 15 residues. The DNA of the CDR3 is TGTGCCAGACCACTGACAGGTTCGGGGACCGGGGAGCTGTTTTTT. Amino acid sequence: CARPLTGSGTGELFF.

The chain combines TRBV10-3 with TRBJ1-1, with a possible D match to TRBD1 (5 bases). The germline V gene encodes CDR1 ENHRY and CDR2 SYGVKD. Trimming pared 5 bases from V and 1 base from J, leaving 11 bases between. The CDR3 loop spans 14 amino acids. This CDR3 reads CAISKQAQNTEAFF. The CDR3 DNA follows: TGTGCCATCAGTAAACAGGCTCAGAACACTGAAGCTTTCTTT.

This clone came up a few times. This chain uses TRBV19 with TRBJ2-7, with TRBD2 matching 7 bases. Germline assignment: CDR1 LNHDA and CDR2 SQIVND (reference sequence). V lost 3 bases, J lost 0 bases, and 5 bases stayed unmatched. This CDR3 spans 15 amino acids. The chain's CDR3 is CASSMRPSGSYEQYF. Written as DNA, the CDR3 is TGTGCCAGTAGTATGAGACCTAGCGGCTCCTACGAGCAGTACTTC.

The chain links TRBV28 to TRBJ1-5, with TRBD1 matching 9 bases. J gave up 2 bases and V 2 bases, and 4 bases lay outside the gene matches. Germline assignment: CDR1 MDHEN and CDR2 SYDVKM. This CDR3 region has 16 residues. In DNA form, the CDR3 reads TGTGCCAGCAGTTTACGGACAGGGGCGGGCAATCAGCCCCAGCATTTT. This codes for CASSLRTGAGNQPQHF.

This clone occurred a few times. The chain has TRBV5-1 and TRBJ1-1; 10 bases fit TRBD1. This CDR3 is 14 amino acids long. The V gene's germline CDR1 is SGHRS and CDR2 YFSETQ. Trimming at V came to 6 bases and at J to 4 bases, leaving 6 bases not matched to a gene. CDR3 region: CASNMDRGITEAFF. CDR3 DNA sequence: TGCGCCAGCAACATGGACAGGGGGATCACTGAAGCTTTCTTT.

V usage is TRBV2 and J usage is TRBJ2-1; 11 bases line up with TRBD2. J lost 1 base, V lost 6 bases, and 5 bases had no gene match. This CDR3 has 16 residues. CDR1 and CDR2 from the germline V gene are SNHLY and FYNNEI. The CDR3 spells CASRRGLAGSYNEQFF. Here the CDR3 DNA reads TGTGCCAGCAGACGTGGACTAGCGGGTTCCTACAATGAGCAGTTCTTC.

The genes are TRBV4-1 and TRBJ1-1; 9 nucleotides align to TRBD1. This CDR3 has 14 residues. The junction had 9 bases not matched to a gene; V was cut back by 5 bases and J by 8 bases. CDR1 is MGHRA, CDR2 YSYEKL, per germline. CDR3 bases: TGCGCCAGCAGCACGGACAGGGGAGAAGGGGAAGCTTTCTTT. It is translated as CASSTDRGEGEAFF.

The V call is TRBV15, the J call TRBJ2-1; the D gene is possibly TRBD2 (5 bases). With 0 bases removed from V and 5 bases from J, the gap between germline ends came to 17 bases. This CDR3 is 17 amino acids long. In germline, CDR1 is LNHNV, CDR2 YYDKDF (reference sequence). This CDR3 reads CATSRDSGSVTHNEQFF. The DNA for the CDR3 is TGTGCCACCAGCAGAGATTCGGGTAGCGTAACCCACAATGAGCAGTTCTTC.

The CDR3 loop is CASSSLAAGELFF. The CDR3 bases are TGTGCCAGCAGTTCCCTAGCCGCCGGGGAGCTGTTTTTT. The chain has TRBV27 and TRBJ2-2; D might be TRBD2 (5 bases). Per the germline V gene, CDR1 is MNHEY and CDR2 is SMNVEV (reference sequence). V was shortened by 4 bases and J by 6 bases, with 9 bases between the two germline ends. The CDR3 length is 13 residues.

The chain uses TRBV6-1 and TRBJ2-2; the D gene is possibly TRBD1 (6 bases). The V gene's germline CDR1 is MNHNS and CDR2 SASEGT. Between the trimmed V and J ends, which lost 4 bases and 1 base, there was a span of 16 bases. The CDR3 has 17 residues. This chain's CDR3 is CASSVHAGTLNTGELFF. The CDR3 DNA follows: TGTGCCAGCAGTGTTCACGCCGGGACACTGAACACCGGGGAGCTGTTTTTT.

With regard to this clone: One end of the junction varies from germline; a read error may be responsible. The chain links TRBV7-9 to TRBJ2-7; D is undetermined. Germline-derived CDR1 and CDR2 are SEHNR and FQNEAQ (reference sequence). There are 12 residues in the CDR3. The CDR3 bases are TGTTCCAGCAGCCCCCCCACCTACGAGCAGTACTTC. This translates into CSSSPPTYEQYF.

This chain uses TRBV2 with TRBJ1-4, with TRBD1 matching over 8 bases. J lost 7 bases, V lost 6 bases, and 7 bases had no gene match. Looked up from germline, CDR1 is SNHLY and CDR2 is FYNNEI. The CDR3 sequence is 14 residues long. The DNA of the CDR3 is TGTGCCAGCAGGGAGACAGGGGTCCCTGAAAAACTGTTTTTT. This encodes CASRETGVPEKLFF.

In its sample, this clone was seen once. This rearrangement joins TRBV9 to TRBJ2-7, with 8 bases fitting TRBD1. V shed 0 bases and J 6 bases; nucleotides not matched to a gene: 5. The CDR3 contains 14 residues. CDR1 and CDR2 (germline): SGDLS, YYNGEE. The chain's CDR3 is CASSVVTGGGEQYF. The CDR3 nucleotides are TGTGCCAGCAGCGTAGTTACAGGGGGAGGCGAGCAGTACTTC.

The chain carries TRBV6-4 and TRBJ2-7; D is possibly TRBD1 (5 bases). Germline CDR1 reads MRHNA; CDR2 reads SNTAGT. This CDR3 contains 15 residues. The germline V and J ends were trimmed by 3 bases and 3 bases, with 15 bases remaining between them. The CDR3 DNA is TGTGCCAGCAGTGAATGGGGCGGCCCTCTCTACGAGCAGTACTTC. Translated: CASSEWGGPLYEQYF.

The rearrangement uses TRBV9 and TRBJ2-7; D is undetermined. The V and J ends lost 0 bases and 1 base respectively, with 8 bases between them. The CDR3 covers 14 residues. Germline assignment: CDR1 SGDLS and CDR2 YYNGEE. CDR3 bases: TGTGCCAGCAGCGTAGGTAGCAAATCCTACGAGCAGTACTTC. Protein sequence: CASSVGSKSYEQYF.

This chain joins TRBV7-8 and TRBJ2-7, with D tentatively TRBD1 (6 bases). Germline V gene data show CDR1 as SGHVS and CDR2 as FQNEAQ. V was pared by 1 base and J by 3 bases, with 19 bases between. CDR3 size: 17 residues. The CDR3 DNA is TGTGCCAGCAGCTTAGGTTCGGCCGGGACACCGGTCTACGAGCAGTACTTC. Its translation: CASSLGSAGTPVYEQYF.

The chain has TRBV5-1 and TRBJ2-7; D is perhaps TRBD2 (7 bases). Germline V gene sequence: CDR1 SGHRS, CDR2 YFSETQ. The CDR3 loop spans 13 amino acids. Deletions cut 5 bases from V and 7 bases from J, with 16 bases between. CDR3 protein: CASSRGGALEQYF. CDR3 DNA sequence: TGCGCCAGCAGTAGGGGGGGGGCCCTAGAGCAGTACTTC.

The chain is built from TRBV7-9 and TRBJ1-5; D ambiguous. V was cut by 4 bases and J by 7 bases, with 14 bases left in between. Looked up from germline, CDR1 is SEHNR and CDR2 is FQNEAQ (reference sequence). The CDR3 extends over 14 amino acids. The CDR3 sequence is CASSSITLGQPQHF. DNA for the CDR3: TGTGCCAGCAGCTCTATAACGCTCGGGCAGCCCCAGCATTTT.

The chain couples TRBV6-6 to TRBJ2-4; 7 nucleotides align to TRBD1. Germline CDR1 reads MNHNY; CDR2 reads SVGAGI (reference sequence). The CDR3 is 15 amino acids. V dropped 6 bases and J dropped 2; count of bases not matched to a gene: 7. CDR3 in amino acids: CASSPQQGTKNIQYF. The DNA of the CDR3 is TGTGCCAGCAGCCCTCAACAGGGGACCAAAAACATTCAGTACTTC.

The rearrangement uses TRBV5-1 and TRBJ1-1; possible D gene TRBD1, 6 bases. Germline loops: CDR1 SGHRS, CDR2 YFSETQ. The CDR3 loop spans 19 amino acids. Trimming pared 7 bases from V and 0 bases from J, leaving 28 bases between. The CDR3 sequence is CASGAAGRRGGLMNTEAFF. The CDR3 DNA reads TGCGCCAGCGGCGCAGCAGGGAGACGGGGGGGCCTAATGAACACTGAAGCTTTCTTT. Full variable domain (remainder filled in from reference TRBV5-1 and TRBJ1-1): KAGVTQTPRYLIKTRGQQVTLSCSPISGHRSVSWYQQTPGQGLQFLFEYFSETQRNKGNFPGRFSGRQFSNSRSEMNVSTLELGDSALYLCASGAAGRRGGLMNTEAFFGQGTRLTVV.

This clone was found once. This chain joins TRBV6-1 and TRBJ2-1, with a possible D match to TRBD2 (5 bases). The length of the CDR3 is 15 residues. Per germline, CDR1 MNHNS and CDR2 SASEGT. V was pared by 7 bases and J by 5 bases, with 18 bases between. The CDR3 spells CASTPILGLDNEQFF. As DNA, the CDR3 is TGTGCCAGCACCCCGATCCTAGGACTCGACAATGAGCAGTTCTTC.

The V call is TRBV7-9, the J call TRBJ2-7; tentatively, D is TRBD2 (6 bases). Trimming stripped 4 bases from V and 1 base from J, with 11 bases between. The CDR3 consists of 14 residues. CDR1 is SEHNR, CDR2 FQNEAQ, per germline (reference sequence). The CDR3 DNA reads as TGTGCCAGCAGCTCCGGGGGTATTTCCTACGAGCAGTACTTC. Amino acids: CASSSGGISYEQYF.

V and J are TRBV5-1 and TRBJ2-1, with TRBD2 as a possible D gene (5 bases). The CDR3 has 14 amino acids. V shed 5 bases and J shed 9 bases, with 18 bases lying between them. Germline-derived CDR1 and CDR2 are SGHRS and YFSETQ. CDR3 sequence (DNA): TGCGCCAGCAGAATCGAGACTCACAGCGGTGAGCAGTTCTTC. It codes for CASRIETHSGEQFF.